This T cell receptor beta chain was sequenced in a study of T cell responses to AZD1222 COVID-19 vaccine. The assay was immunoSEQ multiplex PCR, and TCRdb's table has in-frame clones only and misses some. This table has roughly 150,000 clones, 75% to 95% appearing once. Germline V gene sequence: CDR1 SNHLY, CDR2 FYNNEI. V was shortened by 3 bases and J by 6 bases, with 11 bases between the two germline ends. The CDR3 has 14 residues. Study-wide findings and caveats: Spike-specific TCR breadth and depth grew following two AZD1222 doses. Regions 160-218 and 743-854 held dominance among vaccine-associated CD4 TCRs, which spanned spike.

With respect to this clone: Its antigen is still unknown.

This receptor was identified in an adult in good health. The gene calls are TRBV2 and TRBJ2-2, with no clear D. Source: peripheral blood, taken on day 0 of AZD1222 vaccination. As DNA, the CDR3 is TGTGCCAGCAGTGACCGCTGGCTGGCCGGGGAGCTGTTTTTT. It encodes CASSDRWLAGELFF.